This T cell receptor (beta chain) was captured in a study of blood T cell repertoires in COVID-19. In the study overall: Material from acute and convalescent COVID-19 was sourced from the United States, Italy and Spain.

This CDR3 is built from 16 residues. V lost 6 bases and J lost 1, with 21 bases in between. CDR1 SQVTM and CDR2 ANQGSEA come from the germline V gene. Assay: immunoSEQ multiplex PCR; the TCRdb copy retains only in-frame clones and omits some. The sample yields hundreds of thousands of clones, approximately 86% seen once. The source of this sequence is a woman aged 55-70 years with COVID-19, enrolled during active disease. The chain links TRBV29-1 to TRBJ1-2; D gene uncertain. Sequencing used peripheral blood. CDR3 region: CSVPLGSGSSNYGYTF. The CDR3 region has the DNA TGCAGCGTCCCCCTCGGGTCGGGATCGAGTAACTATGGCTACACCTTC.